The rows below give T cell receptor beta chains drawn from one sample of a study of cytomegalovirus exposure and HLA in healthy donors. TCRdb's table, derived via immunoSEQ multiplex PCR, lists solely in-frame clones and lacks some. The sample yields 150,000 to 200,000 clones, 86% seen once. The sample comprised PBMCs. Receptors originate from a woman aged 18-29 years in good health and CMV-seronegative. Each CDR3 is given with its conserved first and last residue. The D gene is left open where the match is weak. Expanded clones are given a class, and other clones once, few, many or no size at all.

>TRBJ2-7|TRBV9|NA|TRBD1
CASSVVSGGRTYEQYF
TGTGCCAGCAGCGTAGTATCAGGGGGCCGAACCTACGAGCAGTACTTC
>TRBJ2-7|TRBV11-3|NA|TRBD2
CASSPRLAGTYEQYF
TGTGCCAGCAGCCCTCGACTAGCGGGGACCTACGAGCAGTACTTC
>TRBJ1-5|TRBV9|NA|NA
CASSDSGGQPQHF
TGTGCCAGCAGCGACTCAGGTGGTCAGCCCCAGCATTTT
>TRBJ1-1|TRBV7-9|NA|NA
CASSLDRTEAFF
TGTGCCAGCAGCTTAGATCGCACTGAAGCTTTCTTT
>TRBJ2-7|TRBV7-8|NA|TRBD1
CASSPPGQGVEQYF
TGTGCCAGCAGCCCCCCAGGACAGGGCGTCGAGCAGTACTTC
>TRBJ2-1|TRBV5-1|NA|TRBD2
CASKALGSGNNEQFF
TGCGCCAGCAAGGCCCTGGGTAGCGGGAACAATGAGCAGTTCTTC
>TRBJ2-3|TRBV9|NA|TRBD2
CASSGGLGGVDTQYF
TGTGCCAGCAGCGGAGGGCTGGGGGGGGTAGATACGCAGTATTTT
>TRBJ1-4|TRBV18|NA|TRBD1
CASSGGQGAGEKLFF
TGTGCCAGCTCAGGCGGACAGGGGGCTGGTGAAAAACTGTTTTTT
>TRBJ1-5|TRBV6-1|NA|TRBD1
CASSEADLKDRGVQPQHF
TGTGCCAGCAGTGAAGCGGATTTAAAGGACAGGGGGGTACAGCCCCAGCATTTT
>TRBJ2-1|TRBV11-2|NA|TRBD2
CASSLTGGGYNEQFF
TGTGCCAGCAGCTTGACCGGGGGGGGCTACAATGAGCAGTTCTTC
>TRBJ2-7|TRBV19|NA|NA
CASSADSIEQYF
TGTGCCAGTTCAGCGGACTCTATCGAGCAGTACTTC
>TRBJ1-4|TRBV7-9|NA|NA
CASSLEGTGNEKLFF
TGTGCCAGCAGCTTAGAAGGAACGGGGAATGAAAAACTGTTTTTT
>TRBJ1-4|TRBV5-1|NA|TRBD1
CASSPSKRDRGPEKLFF
TGCGCCAGCAGCCCGAGCAAAAGGGACAGGGGGCCAGAAAAACTGTTTTTT
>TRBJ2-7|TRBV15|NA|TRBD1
CATSRDLGTGAYEQYF
TGTGCCACCAGCAGAGATCTAGGGACAGGGGCCTACGAGCAGTACTTC
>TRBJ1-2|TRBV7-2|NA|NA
CASSLAWRENYGYTF
TGTGCCAGCAGCTTAGCATGGCGGGAAAACTATGGCTACACCTTC
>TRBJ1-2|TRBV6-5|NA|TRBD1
CASSYWDSINYGYTF
TGTGCCAGCAGTTACTGGGACAGTATAAACTATGGCTACACCTTC
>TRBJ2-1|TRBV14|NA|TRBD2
CASSLLYSGTSGVQQFF
TGTGCCAGCAGCCTTCTGTATAGCGGGACTAGCGGAGTCCAGCAGTTCTTC
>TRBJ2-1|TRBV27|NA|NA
CASSLSRGPIEQFF
TGTGCCAGCAGTTTATCTAGGGGCCCCATTGAGCAGTTCTTC
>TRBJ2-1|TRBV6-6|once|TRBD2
CASSYSSGGYNEQFF
TGTGCCAGCAGTTACAGCAGCGGGGGATACAATGAGCAGTTCTTC
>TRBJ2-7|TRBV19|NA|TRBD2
CASSFRTSGYEQYF
TGTGCCAGTAGTTTTCGGACTAGCGGGTACGAGCAGTACTTC
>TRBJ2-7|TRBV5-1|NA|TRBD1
CASSLVRTGSYEQYF
TGCGCCAGCAGCTTGGTGCGGACAGGGAGTTACGAGCAGTACTTC
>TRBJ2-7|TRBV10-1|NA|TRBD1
CASSSTGSYEQYF
TGCGCCAGCAGCTCGACAGGGTCCTACGAGCAGTACTTC
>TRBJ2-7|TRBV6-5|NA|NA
CASTRWGDSYEQYF
TGTGCCAGCACCCGATGGGGGGACTCCTACGAGCAGTACTTC